What follows are 26 T cell receptor beta chains derived from one specimen sequenced in a study of CD8+ T cells in alopecia areata. As for treatment: oral pan-JAK inhibitor, 5-10 mg twice daily. Following RNA extraction, reverse transcription yielded cDNA that acted as the sequencing template. Generated by immunoSEQ multiplex PCR, the TCRdb table keeps only in-frame clones and is missing some. The data show 95,000 to 150,000 clones, about 59% seen once. The sequenced sample was CD4+ T cells sorted from blood, obtained at week 4, from a patient treated with tofacitinib. The receptor set was obtained from a human donor with alopecia areata.

The rearrangement links TRBV2 to TRBJ1-1, with a weak D call TRBD1 (5 bases). V was shortened by 6 bases and J by 1 base, with 15 bases between the two germline ends. There are 15 residues in the CDR3. Germline CDR1 reads SNHLY; CDR2 reads FYNNEI. DNA of the CDR3: TGTGCCAGCAGCCCCCGTGGCGGGGGGAACACTGAAGCTTTCTTT. Protein: CASSPRGGGNTEAFF.

The rearrangement uses TRBV5-1 and TRBJ2-3; 14 bases fit TRBD2. The CDR3 totals 18 residues. Germline lookup yields CDR1 SGHRS and CDR2 YFSETQ. Trimming at V came to 4 bases and at J to 5 bases, leaving 12 bases not matched to a gene. In DNA form, the CDR3 reads TGCGCCAGCAGCCGGGACTTCGGGACTAGCGGGAGACAAGATACGCAGTATTTT. Translating it yields CASSRDFGTSGRQDTQYF.

The chain links TRBV30 to TRBJ2-7; 7 bases agree with TRBD1. CDR3 length equals 15 residues. Germline trimming cut 2 bases from V and 7 bases from J; bases unmatched to any gene: 14. The germline CDR1 and CDR2 sequences are GTSNPN and SVGIG (reference sequence). CDR3 coding DNA: TGTGCCTGGAGTAAGCGAGCCACACTCAGGGGGGAGCAGTACTTC. It codes for CAWSKRATLRGEQYF.

The rearrangement links TRBV5-6 to TRBJ2-2, with 7 positions matching TRBD1. Losses at the gene ends were 0 bases for V and 1 base for J; bases not matched to a gene: 9. The CDR3 sequence is 18 residues long. CDR1 and CDR2 (germline): SGHDT, YYEEEE. The CDR3 protein is CASSLVPLRTGNTGELFF. The DNA for the CDR3 is TGTGCCAGCAGCTTGGTACCTCTCCGGACAGGGAACACCGGGGAGCTGTTTTTT.

This clone was seen more than once but under ten times. V gene TRBV7-2 combines with J gene TRBJ2-5, with D possibly TRBD1 on 5 matching bases. From germline, CDR1 is SGHTA and CDR2 FQGNSA. Trimming removed 5 bases at V and 5 bases at J, with 15 bases between. The CDR3 sequence is 14 residues long. CDR3 amino acids: CASSTTLNRETQYF. The CDR3 bases are TGTGCCAGCAGCACTACTCTAAACAGGGAGACCCAGTACTTC.

This chain uses TRBV29-1 with TRBJ2-5; D not certain. The CDR3 extends over 11 amino acids. The germline V and J ends were trimmed by 0 bases and 5 bases, with 4 bases remaining between them. Germline CDR1 is SQVTM and CDR2 is ANQGSEA. The DNA for the CDR3 is TGCAGCGTTGAAGATACGGAGACCCAGTACTTC. Translation: CSVEDTETQYF.

This clone was detected only a few times. This sequence joins TRBV7-2 and TRBJ1-2, with TRBD1 as a possible D gene (5 bases). The CDR3 has 13 amino acids. Deletions cut 1 base from V and 3 bases from J, with 6 bases between. Per the germline V gene, CDR1 is SGHTA and CDR2 is FQGNSA. CDR3 amino acids: CASSLGGDYGYTF. The CDR3 DNA reads TGTGCCAGCAGCTTAGGAGGGGACTATGGCTACACCTTC.

The gene calls are TRBV2 and TRBJ2-1; D is undetermined. The CDR3 totals 15 residues. Germline-derived CDR1 and CDR2 are SNHLY and FYNNEI. V dropped 7 bases and J dropped 0 bases, with 13 bases sitting between them. The CDR3 sequence is CASIRGHPSYNEQFF. CDR3 bases: TGTGCCAGCATAAGAGGTCATCCCTCCTACAATGAGCAGTTCTTC.

The chain has TRBV2 and TRBJ2-5; D is unclear. The CDR3 totals 12 residues. The V end was cut by 5 bases, the J end by 2 bases, with 6 bases between. CDR1 SNHLY and CDR2 FYNNEI come from the germline V gene. The CDR3 sequence is CASSYIQETQYF. CDR3 in DNA: TGTGCCAGCAGTTACATTCAAGAGACCCAGTACTTC.

The V gene is TRBV5-1, the J gene TRBJ1-6; D call uncertain. CDR1 is SGHRS, CDR2 YFSETQ, per germline. The CDR3 is 14 amino acids. Trimming shortened V by 4 bases and J by 8 bases, and 13 bases separated the two germline ends. The CDR3: CASSGGLPDSPLHF. CDR3 nucleotides: TGCGCCAGCAGCGGCGGCCTCCCGGATTCACCCCTCCACTTT.

This sequence joins TRBV10-3 and TRBJ1-1, with TRBD1 as a possible D gene (5 bases). V was trimmed by 3 bases and J by 11 bases, leaving 16 bases between them. Germline loops: CDR1 ENHRY, CDR2 SYGVKD. The length of the CDR3 is 13 residues. The CDR3 sequence: CAISDAREVDAFF. The CDR3 DNA follows: TGTGCCATCAGTGACGCCAGGGAGGTTGATGCTTTCTTT.

A few counts support this clone. The CDR3 DNA reads as TGTGCCAGCAGTAAAACGGGACGTCGCAGCGGCTACACCTTC. Translated, it gives CASSKTGRRSGYTF. The chain uses TRBV28 and TRBJ1-2; tentatively, D is TRBD1 (5 bases). The CDR3 spans 14 residues. V lost 5 bases to trimming and J lost 8 bases, with 18 bases between them. Germline values: CDR1 MDHEN, CDR2 SYDVKM.

The V call is TRBV5-1, the J call TRBJ1-1; D not resolved. Between the trimmed V and J ends, which lost 0 bases and 4 bases, there was a span of 10 bases. The CDR3 is made up of 14 amino acids. Germline V gives CDR1 SGHRS, CDR2 YFSETQ. The CDR3 reads CASSLGSRGTEAFF. In DNA, the CDR3 is TGCGCCAGCAGCTTGGGGTCGCGGGGCACTGAAGCTTTCTTT. Full variable domain (remainder filled in from reference TRBV5-1 and TRBJ1-1): KAGVTQTPRYLIKTRGQQVTLSCSPISGHRSVSWYQQTPGQGLQFLFEYFSETQRNKGNFPGRFSGRQFSNSRSEMNVSTLELGDSALYLCASSLGSRGTEAFFGQGTRLTVV.

The chain uses TRBV2 and TRBJ2-5; 8 bases line up with TRBD1. The CDR3 length is 14 residues. Germline-derived CDR1 and CDR2 are SNHLY and FYNNEI. Unmatched junction bases numbered 5, after V lost 4 bases and J lost 4 bases. This CDR3 reads CASSGLRGRETQYF. The CDR3 DNA is TGTGCCAGCAGTGGTCTCAGGGGGCGAGAGACCCAGTACTTC.

This chain connects TRBV7-2 to TRBJ1-2; D gene uncertain. The CDR3 is 13 amino acids. Germline V gene data show CDR1 as SGHTA and CDR2 as FQGNSA. The ends were cut back, 3 bases at V and 2 bases at J, with 7 bases in the middle. The CDR3 loop reads CASSLAGNYGYTF. In DNA form, the CDR3 reads TGTGCCAGCAGCTTGGCGGGAAACTATGGCTACACCTTC.

The rearrangement links TRBV29-1 to TRBJ2-5; the D call may be TRBD1 or TRBD2 (6 bases each). Germline CDR1 reads SQVTM; CDR2 reads ANQGSEA. This CDR3 region has 13 residues. Between the trimmed V and J ends, which lost 2 bases and 5 bases, there was a span of 12 bases. The CDR3 nucleotides are TGCAGCGTTGAAATGCAGGGGAGGGAGACCCAGTACTTC. Residues: CSVEMQGRETQYF.

This CDR3 reads CASSPGKGTNQPQHF. The CDR3 bases are TGTGCCAGCAGCCCCGGAAAGGGAACCAATCAGCCCCAGCATTTT. The V and J genes are TRBV7-9 and TRBJ1-5; D is uncertain. The ends were cut back, 5 bases at V and 3 bases at J, with 14 bases in the middle. The CDR3 is 15 amino acids. The V gene's germline CDR1 is SEHNR and CDR2 FQNEAQ (reference sequence). Full variable domain (remainder filled in from reference TRBV7-9 and TRBJ1-5): DTGVSQNPRHKITKRGQNVTFRCDPISEHNRLYWYRQTLGQGPEFLTYFQNEAQLEKSRLLSDRFSAERPKGSFSTLEIQRTEQGDSAMYLCASSPGKGTNQPQHFGDGTRLSIL.

The chain links TRBV4-3 to TRBJ2-1; D is uncertain. CDR1 is LGHNA and CDR2 is YSLEER in the germline V gene. There are 15 residues in the CDR3. V lost 1 base and J 0 bases, leaving 7 bases between the germline ends. CDR3 DNA: TGCGCCAGCAGCCAAGGTGGGCGCTCCTACAATGAGCAGTTCTTC. Residues: CASSQGGRSYNEQFF.

V and J are TRBV7-2 and TRBJ2-7; TRBD2 matches 7 bases. The CDR3 has 13 amino acids. The germline V gene has CDR1 SGHTA and CDR2 FQGNSA. With V trimmed by 3 bases and J by 3 bases, 2 bases remained unmatched. In DNA form, the CDR3 reads TGTGCCAGCAGCTTCGGGACTAACTACGAGCAGTACTTC. Translating it yields CASSFGTNYEQYF.

This clone has just one count. V gene TRBV2 combines with J gene TRBJ1-2; D is unresolved. The CDR3 runs 13 residues. Trimming removed 7 bases from V and 6 bases from J, with 15 bases in between. Germline CDR1 and CDR2: SNHLY and FYNNEI. The CDR3 DNA reads TGTGCCAGCATCAGATCTGGGAACGATGGCTACACCTTC. Its protein is CASIRSGNDGYTF.

The rearrangement links TRBV29-1 to TRBJ2-7, with 7 nucleotides matching TRBD2. CDR3 size: 13 residues. Germline V gives CDR1 SQVTM, CDR2 ANQGSEA. The J segment lost 0 bases and the V segment lost 6 bases, leaving 5 bases of the junction unmatched. The CDR3 sequence: CSVGGWTSYEQYF. The CDR3 nucleotides are TGCAGCGTGGGAGGGTGGACCTCCTACGAGCAGTACTTC.

The chain employs TRBV6-1 and TRBJ1-5; 10 bases agree with TRBD1. There are 15 residues in the CDR3. V was pared by 2 bases and J by 4 bases, with 2 bases of the junction left unmatched. Germline CDR1 reads MNHNS; CDR2 reads SASEGT. The CDR3 DNA reads TGTGCCAGCAGTGAATGGGGACAGGGGAATCAGCCCCAGCATTTT. Translated, it gives CASSEWGQGNQPQHF.

This clone appeared a single time. This chain connects TRBV5-4 to TRBJ2-1, with TRBD2 identical over 9 bases. The V gene's germline CDR1 is SGHNT and CDR2 YYREEE (reference sequence). The V segment lost 3 bases and the J segment 7 bases; nucleotides outside the gene matches: 8. The CDR3 consists of 15 residues. This chain's CDR3 is CASSSGREGHNEQFF. CDR3 sequence (DNA): TGTGCCAGCAGCTCGGGGCGGGAGGGCCATAATGAGCAGTTCTTC.

The J gene is TRBJ2-7, the V gene TRBV5-4, with 9 bases that match TRBD2. The V segment lost 0 bases and the J segment 3 bases; nucleotides outside the gene matches: 4. The germline gives CDR1 SGHNT, CDR2 YYREEE (reference sequence). The CDR3 loop spans 15 amino acids. CDR3 nucleotides: TGTGCCAGCAGCTTGGGGGTAGCGGGGGACTACGAGCAGTACTTC. Its translation: CASSLGVAGDYEQYF.

This clone was detected only a few times. V and J are TRBV25-1 and TRBJ2-5; no definite D call. This CDR3 is built from 14 residues. V lost 4 bases, J lost 5 bases, and 14 bases lay in between. CDR1 and CDR2 from the germline V gene are MGHDK and SYGVNS. The CDR3 here is CASSGKLGWETQYF. In DNA form, the CDR3 reads TGTGCCAGCAGTGGCAAACTCGGATGGGAGACCCAGTACTTC.

The chain carries TRBV29-1 and TRBJ1-1; D remains ambiguous. The V gene lost 6 bases and the J gene lost 3 bases, with 11 bases spanning the gap. CDR1 is SQVTM and CDR2 is ANQGSEA in the germline V gene. There are 12 residues in the CDR3. The CDR3 region is CSVGEGDTEAFF. The CDR3 nucleotides are TGCAGCGTCGGCGAGGGCGACACTGAAGCTTTCTTT.